A single T cell receptor (beta chain) is shown here with its context. Its antigen is still unknown. Here immunoSEQ multiplex PCR was the method, and the copy in TCRdb shows in-frame clones only, minus some. Of over 95,000 clones in the sample, 85% to 95% were seen once. Before surgery, patients took at least one anti-epileptic drug. The data were obtained in a study of brain T cells in children with intractable seizures. General study points: Absence of clones before surgery may stem from lower sequencing depth. HCMV serostatus was not known, and viral specificity came from CDR3 similarity only.

Germline values: CDR1 LNHDA, CDR2 SQIVND (reference sequence). The CDR3 spans 12 residues. J gave up 5 bases and V 5 bases, and 2 bases lay outside the gene matches. This sequence originates from a boy in the first two years of life with hemimegalencephaly and intractable seizures. The sequences come from peripheral blood, collected at surgery. The V and J genes are TRBV19 and TRBJ1-2, with 7 nucleotides matching TRBD1. As DNA, the CDR3 is TGTGCCAGTAGTCCCAGGGGGTATGGCTACACCTTC. It codes for CASSPRGYGYTF.